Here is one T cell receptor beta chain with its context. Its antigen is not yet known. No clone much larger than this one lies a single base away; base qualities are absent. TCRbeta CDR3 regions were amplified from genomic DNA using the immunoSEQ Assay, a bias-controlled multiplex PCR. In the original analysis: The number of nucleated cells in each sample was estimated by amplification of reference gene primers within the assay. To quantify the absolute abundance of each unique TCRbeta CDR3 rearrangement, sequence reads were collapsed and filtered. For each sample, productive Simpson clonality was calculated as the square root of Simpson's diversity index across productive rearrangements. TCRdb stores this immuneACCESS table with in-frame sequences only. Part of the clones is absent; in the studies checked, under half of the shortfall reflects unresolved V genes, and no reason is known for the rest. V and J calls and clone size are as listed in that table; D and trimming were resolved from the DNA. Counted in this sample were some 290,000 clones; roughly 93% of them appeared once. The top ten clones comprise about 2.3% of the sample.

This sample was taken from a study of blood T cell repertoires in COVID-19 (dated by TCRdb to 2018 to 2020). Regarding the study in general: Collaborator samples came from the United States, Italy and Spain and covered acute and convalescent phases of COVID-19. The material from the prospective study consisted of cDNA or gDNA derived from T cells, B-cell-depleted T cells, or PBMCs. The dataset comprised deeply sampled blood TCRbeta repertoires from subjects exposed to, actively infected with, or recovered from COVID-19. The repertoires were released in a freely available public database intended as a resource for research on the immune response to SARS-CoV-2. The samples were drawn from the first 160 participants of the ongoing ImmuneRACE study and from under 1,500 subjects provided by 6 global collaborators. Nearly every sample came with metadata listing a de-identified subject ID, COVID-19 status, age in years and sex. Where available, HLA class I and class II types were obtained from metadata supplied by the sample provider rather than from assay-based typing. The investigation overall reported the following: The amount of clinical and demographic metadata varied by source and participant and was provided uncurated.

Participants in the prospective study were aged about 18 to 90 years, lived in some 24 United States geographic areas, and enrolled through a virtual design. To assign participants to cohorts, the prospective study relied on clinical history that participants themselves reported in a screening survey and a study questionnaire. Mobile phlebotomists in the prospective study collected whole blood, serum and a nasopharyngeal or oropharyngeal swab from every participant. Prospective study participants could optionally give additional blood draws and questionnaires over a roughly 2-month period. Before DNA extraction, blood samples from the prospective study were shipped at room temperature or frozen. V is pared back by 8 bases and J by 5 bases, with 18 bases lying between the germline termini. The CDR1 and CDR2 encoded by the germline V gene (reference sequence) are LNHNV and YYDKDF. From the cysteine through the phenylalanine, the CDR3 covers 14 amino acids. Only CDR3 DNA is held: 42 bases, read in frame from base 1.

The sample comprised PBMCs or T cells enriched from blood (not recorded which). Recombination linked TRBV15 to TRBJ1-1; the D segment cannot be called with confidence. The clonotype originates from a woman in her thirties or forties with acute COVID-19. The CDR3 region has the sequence CATSIPLGRTEAFF. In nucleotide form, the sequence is TGTGCCACCTCCATTCCGTTGGGGAGAACTGAAGCTTTCTTT.